This paragraph covers one T cell receptor beta chain sequence. Its antigen is unknown. There are no base qualities to consult, and no much larger clone falls within one base. This record comes from a study of cytomegalovirus exposure and HLA in healthy donors (dated by TCRdb to 2016 to 2017). Background on the whole study: An earlier analysis of 587 of the donors reported approximately 300 Gb of sequence data and some 110 million unique TCR beta sequences obtained from about 200 million T cells. The aim of the study was to test whether cataloging public T cell receptors could identify signatures of past pathogen exposure. In a later genetic analysis, genome-wide SNP genotypes for 398 of the 666 donors were used, and that subset was treated as a discovery cohort. To predict cytomegalovirus infection status, the study brought together high-throughput TCR immunosequencing, statistical association of individual TCRs with disease status, and machine learning. HLA typing covered class I and class II loci at four-digit resolution. In the later analysis, no new phenotypic data were used to find candidate immune exposures; instead, reliance was placed on TCR beta sequences and their occurrence across donors. To decide whether each TCR beta V gene segment behaved as functional or pseudogenic, an earlier analysis of approximately 620 of the donors relied on high-throughput TCR beta sequencing. Besides the first cohort of roughly 700 subjects, a separate validation cohort made up of about 120 different subjects was used. Donor age, sex, ethnicity and CMV serostatus were compiled together with the repertoire data. Roughly 5 DR-DQ haplotypes were treated as single units for association and clustering because of strong linkage in the cohort. In a later analysis, previously published TCR beta repertoires from some 640 donors were re-analyzed and high-resolution HLA genotyping was added so that TCR occurrence patterns could be studied. The study profiled the T cell repertoires of hundreds of subjects by immunosequencing and related them to cytomegalovirus serostatus. The genetic ancestry cluster associated with self-reported Caucasian donors included about 84% of the 398 genotyped donors. Roughly 300 gigabases of sequencing data and roughly 90 million unique TCR sequences were included in an early release covering roughly 700 HLA-typed donors. Every discovery cohort repertoire had been produced on one sequencing platform. Typing coverage differed by locus: A, B, C, DRB1 and DQB1 were typed in about 620-630 donors, DQA1 in 522, DPA1 in around 610, and DPB1 in 400 to 480. Across 398 genotyped donors of the cohort, an average of about 240,000 unique TCR beta nucleotide sequences per donor were sequenced, and approximately 17% of those sequences were non-productive. The investigation overall reported the following: Some IMGT-functional V segments, including TRBV6-2 and TRBV6-3, could not be told apart with the 87-base-pair reads, so those segments were excluded. Broadly in line with IMGT annotations, most TCR beta V segments showed up in productive rearrangements about 87% or about 30% of the time in an earlier analysis of 450 to 750 of the donors. Strong co-occurrence of HLA alleles, especially DR and DQ, made assigning TCR associations to individual alleles difficult. This cohort had only TCR beta chains sequenced, and the lack of alpha or paired-chain data limited which features could be detected. A later genetic analysis reported fewer N-insertions in productive TCRs among donors in an Asian-associated ancestry cluster than the roughly 700-donor mean. HLA typing was unavailable for some donors at each locus, so association tests used only the typed subset. In a later analysis, several top co-occurrence clusters were reported to appear linked to parvovirus B19, influenza, CMV and Epstein-Barr virus. About 17 rarely observed V segments, including chromosome 9 orphons, were excluded from the earlier analysis of a few hundred of the donors because counts were too low. The only immune exposure information available for the cohort was CMV serostatus. Sequencing depth was assumed to be roughly uniform across donors in the presence/absence analyses, though that assumption may not hold. Linkage disequilibrium might explain the correlated functional status among segregating V segments, but an unknown experimental factor could not be excluded. Compared with equally common non-associated chains, HLA-associated TCR beta chains in a later analysis were more clonally expanded and had lower generation probabilities. In vitro tests confirmed that a few of the cytomegalovirus-associated TCR beta chains recognize cytomegalovirus antigens. A later analysis associated 15,000 to 20,000 TCR beta sequences with specific HLA alleles at a false discovery rate of 0.05. It was suggested by the authors that the approach could potentially be generalized to other disease states and immunological phenotypes. Most TCR sequences were seen in very few donors, while some public TCRs were found in many individuals. According to a later analysis, TCR association rates differed among HLA loci, with DRB1 alleles showing the most associated TCRs and HLA-C alleles showing the fewest. Most CMV-associated TCR beta chains appeared to be HLA-restricted in a later analysis, and the HLA associations seemed to be driven largely by CMV exposure. A cluster of highly shared sequence variants was judged likely to be a technical artifact of the sequencing pipeline. A further reported finding was that TCR beta sequences accurately predicted the HLA-A and HLA-B alleles for most subjects in the first cohort. The classifier was reported to diagnose cytomegalovirus status with high specificity and sensitivity in both the original cohort and the validation cohort. The study gave a list of some 150 TCR beta chains associated with cytomegalovirus. V-gene and J-gene trimming of TCR beta chains was associated with a missense DCLRE1C variant in a later genetic analysis, and the association was replicated in an independent cohort.

The cohort was made up of hundreds of healthy bone marrow donors. All cohort members were sampled while nominally healthy, although unrecorded immune exposures were likely present. The donor was CMV seropositive and belonged to the group of 250 to 300 seropositive cohort members. A peripheral blood sample was collected from each donor, and TCR beta sequencing was performed on peripheral blood mononuclear cells. The Qiagen DNeasy Blood Extraction Kit was used to extract genomic DNA from the blood cell samples. V is clipped by 0 bases and J by 1 base, and the sequence between their germline boundaries is 15 bases long. The CDR3, from cysteine to phenylalanine, totals 17 residues. Only the CDR3 region is kept as DNA, spanning 51 bases read in frame from base 1. From a lookup of the germline V gene, CDR1 and CDR2 are SGHVT and SQSDAQ. Libraries were built with the immunoSEQ multiplex PCR assay. For the multiplex PCR, a mixture combining 60 forward primers for TCR Vbeta segments and 13 reverse primers for TCR Jbeta segments was used. The CDR3 region of rearranged TCR beta genes was amplified from genomic DNA by a multiplex PCR assay. Amplified TCR beta libraries were sequenced as 87-base-pair reads on the Illumina HiSeq System. The study's own analysis went as follows. In a later analysis, tens of millions of unique TCR beta chains were counted across the roughly 610 repertoires, and roughly 11 million of these chains were shared by at least two donors. Raw reads were error-corrected and collapsed into unique sequences with a nearest-neighbor algorithm that merged closely related sequences to remove PCR and sequencing errors. To assign V, D and J gene segments, CDR3 sequences were aligned to IMGT reference sequences. Each retained sequence needed at least a six-nucleotide match to both a V gene segment and a J gene segment. A rearrangement was called productive if the CDR3 had no stop codons and remained in frame with V and J, and every other rearrangement was called non-productive. Following IMGT convention, CDR3 was defined as the stretch from the second conserved V-encoded cysteine to the conserved J-encoded phenylalanine. Sequences without an unambiguous match to a single V gene segment were excluded from the earlier analysis of several hundred of the donors. An earlier analysis of approximately 590 of the donors called V segments functional above 56.7% productive rearrangements and segregating when the between-donor standard deviation exceeded 5%. A statistical classification framework was developed to diagnose cytomegalovirus status using the catalog of TCR beta chain sequences. In a later analysis, TCR nucleotide sequences were compared against IMGT/GENE-DB human TR gene sequences so that V and J genes could be assigned. A later analysis assigned CDR3 sequences and most-parsimonious VDJ recombination scenarios with the TCRdist pipeline. In a later analysis, each TCR beta chain was defined by its CDR3 amino acid sequence together with its V-gene family, and reads lacking a unique V-gene family were excluded. As a way to deal with suspected cross-contamination and a sequencing artifact, a later analysis dropped roughly 620 nucleotide sequences that were highly shared and had low generation probability. In a later analysis, a clonal expansion index was calculated for each public chain from normalized within-repertoire ranks of inferred template counts. In a later analysis, generation probabilities were computed with a VDJ recombination model fitted to out-of-frame rearrangements, and the resulting probabilities were checked against IGoR. A later analysis scored TCR-TCR, TCR-HLA and TCR-CMV co-occurrence with hypergeometric tests, applying a repertoire-size bias correction to TCR pairs. To estimate false discovery rates, a later analysis permuted the HLA or CMV assignments 20 times. In a later analysis, co-occurring TCRs were grouped using DBSCAN, and TCRdist sequence similarity was added for clustering within HLA-allele-positive subsets. For co-occurrence clustering, repertoires with fewer than 30,000 or more than 120,000 public chains were excluded, along with a handful of repertoires with anomalous nucleotide sharing. TCRdb stores this immuneACCESS table with in-frame sequences only. Part of the clones is absent; in the studies checked, under half of the shortfall reflects unresolved V genes, and no reason is known for the rest. V and J calls plus clone size are reproduced from that table; the DNA served to infer D and trimming. Recorded for this sample are around 200,000 clones; under 85% of them occurred a single time. Roughly a tenth of the sample comes from the top ten.

The rearrangement combines TRBV7-4 with TRBJ1-2; tentative D gene TRBD1, with 5 bases matching. Sequencing used PBMCs. This TCR was sampled from a woman aged 45 to 65 in good health and CMV-seropositive. The DNA sequence is TGTGCCAGCAGCTTAGCGCTGCCCTGGGACTTTAACTATGGCTACACCTTC. Protein translation: CASSLALPWDFNYGYTF.